These 21 T cell receptor beta chains share one sample of origin, sequenced in a study of memory CD8 T cells in hepatitis C reinfection. Only in-frame clones appear in the TCRdb table, and some are missing; sequencing was by immunoSEQ multiplex PCR. Here the sample spans 40,000 to 45,000 clones, roughly 90% being singletons. Stated time point: peak reinfection, 3 to 8 weeks after reinfection detection. Sorted cells were sequenced directly ex vivo without any in vitro expansion. Sequenced sample: naive CD8+ T cells sorted from blood. Receptors originate from a man aged 18 to 30 with hepatitis C virus infection.

The table lists this clone with a count of one. V is TRBV11-3 and J is TRBJ2-2; 10 bases agree with TRBD2. The CDR3 loop spans 16 amino acids. CDR1 is SGHNT and CDR2 is YENEEA in the germline V gene. The V segment lost 5 bases and the J segment 1 base; nucleotides outside the gene matches: 4. CDR3 DNA sequence: TGTGCCAGCAGCCTTAGGACTAGCGGGAACACCGGGGAGCTGTTTTTT. Translation gives CASSLRTSGNTGELFF.

This clone was observed a handful of times. The chain links TRBV6-6 to TRBJ1-5; TRBD1 might be the D (6 bases). The CDR3 spans 13 residues. Germline CDR1 reads MNHNY; CDR2 reads SVGAGI (reference sequence). V gave up 5 bases and J gave up 4 bases, with 9 bases separating them. CDR3 sequence (DNA): TGTGCCAGCAGTGTCACAGGGAATCAGCCCCAGCATTTT. It specifies CASSVTGNQPQHF.

The V and J genes are TRBV5-4 and TRBJ2-3, with 12 bases matching TRBD2. Germline V gene data show CDR1 as SGHNT and CDR2 as YYREEE (reference sequence). V shed 4 bases and J 0 bases; nucleotides not matched to a gene: 6. This CDR3 spans 17 amino acids. CDR3: CASSPTSGGESTDTQYF. Here the CDR3 DNA reads TGTGCCAGCAGCCCGACTAGCGGGGGTGAAAGCACAGATACGCAGTATTTT. Complete variable domain (other parts from reference TRBV5-4 and TRBJ2-3): ETGVTQSPTHLIKTRGQQVTLRCSSQSGHNTVSWYQQALGQGPQFIFQYYREEENGRGNFPPRFSGLQFPNYSSELNVNALELDDSALYLCASSPTSGGESTDTQYFGPGTRLTVL.

The genes are TRBV7-6 and TRBJ2-5; D perhaps matches TRBD2 (5 bases). The V end lost 5 bases, the J end lost 2 bases, and 15 bases lay between the germline ends. Per the germline V gene, CDR1 is SGHVS and CDR2 is FNYEAQ. The CDR3 extends over 15 amino acids. CDR3: CASSGESGWQETQYF. The CDR3 bases are TGTGCCAGCAGCGGCGAGTCGGGATGGCAAGAGACCCAGTACTTC.

V usage is TRBV7-8 and J usage is TRBJ2-2; D not certain. The CDR3 contains 15 residues. V was cut by 7 bases and J by 0 bases, with 12 bases left in between. Germline V gives CDR1 SGHVS, CDR2 FQNEAQ. DNA of the CDR3: TGTGCCAGCACCAAGACCGACTCGAACACCGGGGAGCTGTTTTTT. This gives the protein CASTKTDSNTGELFF.

The V gene is TRBV5-4, the J gene TRBJ2-2, with 7 bases that match TRBD1. The CDR3 extends over 16 amino acids. Germline values: CDR1 SGHNT, CDR2 YYREEE (reference sequence). The trim removed 0 bases at V and 7 bases at J, leaving 9 bases unmatched. In DNA form, the CDR3 reads TGTGCCAGCAGCTTGGACCAAGGGGGCGATAACGGGGAGCTGTTTTTT. This codes for CASSLDQGGDNGELFF.

The gene calls are TRBV5-8 and TRBJ1-3; no clear D. CDR1 is SGHTS and CDR2 is YDEGEE in the germline V gene. Trimming took off 8 bases at V and 0 bases at J, with 12 bases between the two ends. There are 14 residues in the CDR3. CDR3 protein: CASKDAASGNTIYF. CDR3 sequence (DNA): TGTGCCAGTAAGGATGCGGCCTCTGGAAACACCATATATTTT.

The chain employs TRBV9 and TRBJ2-7; D is unclear. The germline gives CDR1 SGDLS, CDR2 YYNGEE. The CDR3 has 15 residues. V shed 0 bases and J shed 3 bases, with 13 bases lying between them. CDR3 region: CASSVGQVGFYEQYF. CDR3 bases: TGTGCCAGCAGCGTAGGGCAGGTCGGCTTCTACGAGCAGTACTTC.

In its sample, this clone was seen a few times. The chain joins TRBV2 to TRBJ2-5, with D unclear. The CDR3 length is 14 residues. Trimming stripped 3 bases from V and 3 bases from J, with 11 bases between. Germline-derived CDR1 and CDR2 are SNHLY and FYNNEI. The DNA for the CDR3 is TGTGCCAGCAGTGATGGTCTGCTAAAAGAGACCCAGTACTTC. It is translated as CASSDGLLKETQYF.

The chain combines TRBV7-8 with TRBJ2-3, with D maybe TRBD1 (6 bases). From germline, CDR1 is SGHVS and CDR2 FQNEAQ. Trimming shortened V by 1 base and J by 3 bases, and 8 bases separated the two germline ends. The CDR3 is 14 amino acids. The CDR3 protein is CASSLVQGTDTQYF. DNA of the CDR3: TGTGCCAGCAGCTTAGTACAGGGAACAGATACGCAGTATTTT.

The rearrangement joins TRBV7-8 to TRBJ1-1; D is undetermined. The length of the CDR3 is 14 residues. Per germline, CDR1 SGHVS and CDR2 FQNEAQ. Trimming pared 1 base from V and 1 base from J, leaving 7 bases between. CDR3 coding DNA: TGTGCCAGCAGCTTAGTGAGGGAGAACACTGAAGCTTTCTTT. It specifies CASSLVRENTEAFF. The variable domain in full, with the rest retrieved from reference TRBV7-8 and TRBJ1-1, is GAGVSQSPRYKVAKRGQDVALRCDPISGHVSLFWYQQALGQGPEFLTYFQNEAQLDKSGLPSDRFFAERPEGSVSTLKIQRTQQEDSAVYLCASSLVRENTEAFFGQGTRLTVV.

This clone showed up just a few times. The chain employs TRBV7-9 and TRBJ1-5; 9 bases align to TRBD1. The CDR3 extends over 15 amino acids. Looked up from germline, CDR1 is SEHNR and CDR2 is FQNEAQ (reference sequence). V trimming: 5 bases; J trimming: 6 bases; junction bases outside the gene matches: 8. This CDR3 reads CASSLGQGDAQPQHF. CDR3 sequence (DNA): TGTGCCAGCAGCCTGGGACAGGGAGACGCTCAGCCCCAGCATTTT. Filled out from reference TRBV7-9 and TRBJ1-5, the complete variable domain reads DTGVSQNPRHKITKRGQNVTFRCDPISEHNRLYWYRQTLGQGPEFLTYFQNEAQLEKSRLLSDRFSAERPKGSFSTLEIQRTEQGDSAMYLCASSLGQGDAQPQHFGDGTRLSIL.

This chain links TRBV28 with TRBJ2-7, with 7 bases identical to TRBD1. CDR1 is MDHEN, CDR2 SYDVKM, per germline. The CDR3 extends over 14 amino acids. V was pared by 8 bases and J by 6 bases, with 13 bases of the junction left unmatched. The DNA of the CDR3 is TGTGCCAGCCTACTCATGACAGGGTTAAGCGAGCAGTACTTC. It translates to CASLLMTGLSEQYF.

The chain couples TRBV19 to TRBJ1-1; a weak D match, TRBD1 (5 bases). Germline assignment: CDR1 LNHDA and CDR2 SQIVND (reference sequence). This CDR3 contains 14 residues. V lost 3 bases to trimming and J lost 2 bases, with 10 bases between them. The CDR3 reads CASSIGGTNTEAFF. The CDR3, as DNA: TGTGCCAGTAGTATTGGGGGGACCAACACTGAAGCTTTCTTT.

The chain recombines TRBV9 with TRBJ2-3; the match to TRBD2 covers 7 bases. Losses at the gene ends were 0 bases for V and 6 bases for J; bases not matched to a gene: 7. This CDR3 is built from 15 residues. The germline V gene encodes CDR1 SGDLS and CDR2 YYNGEE. CDR3 sequence reads: CASSVVGGGGDTQYF. In DNA, the CDR3 is TGTGCCAGCAGCGTAGTTGGCGGGGGTGGGGATACGCAGTATTTT.

The chain uses TRBV15 and TRBJ2-1; the D is unclear. Germline-derived CDR1 and CDR2 are LNHNV and YYDKDF (reference sequence). CDR3 length: 12 residues. Trimming stripped 4 bases from V and 6 bases from J, with 7 bases between. The DNA of the CDR3 is TGTGCCACCAGCATGATCGGCAATGAGCAGTTCTTC. Protein: CATSMIGNEQFF.

The chain couples TRBV9 to TRBJ2-1, with TRBD1 as a possible D gene (7 bases). Per the germline V gene, CDR1 is SGDLS and CDR2 is YYNGEE. This CDR3 contains 16 residues. V lost 4 bases and J lost 0, with 14 bases in between. The CDR3 sequence is CASSTPGGSSYNEQFF. CDR3 bases: TGTGCCAGCAGCACTCCAGGGGGGAGCTCCTACAATGAGCAGTTCTTC.

The chain is built from TRBV9 and TRBJ1-1; 7 bases agree with TRBD1. Looked up from germline, CDR1 is SGDLS and CDR2 is YYNGEE. The V gene end was trimmed by 3 bases and the J gene end by 0 bases; junction bases not matched to a gene: 5. CDR3 length: 15 amino acids. The CDR3 nucleotides are TGTGCCAGCAGCGCCACAGGGGTTCTGAACACTGAAGCTTTCTTT. It codes for CASSATGVLNTEAFF.

The V and J genes are TRBV15 and TRBJ2-3, with D perhaps TRBD2 (6 bases). Trimming removed 3 bases from V and 1 base from J, with 14 bases in between. This CDR3 has 16 amino acids. CDR1 LNHNV and CDR2 YYDKDF come from the germline V gene (reference sequence). CDR3 loop: CATSSLVAAGTDTQYF. The CDR3 bases are TGTGCCACCAGCAGCCTTGTAGCGGCGGGCACAGATACGCAGTATTTT.

The chain links TRBV7-6 to TRBJ1-5, with D perhaps matching TRBD1 (5 bases). This CDR3 spans 15 amino acids. Germline values: CDR1 SGHVS, CDR2 FNYEAQ. The V end lost 8 bases, the J end lost 5 bases, and 19 bases lay between the germline ends. Written as DNA, the CDR3 is TGTGCCAGCGGCCCCGACAGACCCTCCTATCAGCCCCAGCATTTT. It codes for CASGPDRPSYQPQHF.

The rearrangement joins TRBV29-1 to TRBJ2-6, with 9 bases lining up with TRBD1. CDR1 is SQVTM, CDR2 ANQGSEA, per germline. J gave up 0 bases and V 1 base, and 4 bases lay outside the gene matches. This CDR3 is 17 amino acids long. The CDR3 here is CSVEGDRDTSGANVLTF. CDR3 nucleotide sequence: TGCAGCGTTGAAGGGGACAGGGATACCTCTGGGGCCAACGTCCTGACTTTC. The full variable domain, in which reference TRBV29-1 and TRBJ2-6 provide the parts outside the CDR3, is SAVISQKPSRDICQRGTSLTIQCQVDSQVTMMFWYRQQPGQSLTLIATANQGSEATYESGFVIDKFPISRPNLTFSTLTVSNMSPEDSSIYLCSVEGDRDTSGANVLTFGAGSRLTVL.